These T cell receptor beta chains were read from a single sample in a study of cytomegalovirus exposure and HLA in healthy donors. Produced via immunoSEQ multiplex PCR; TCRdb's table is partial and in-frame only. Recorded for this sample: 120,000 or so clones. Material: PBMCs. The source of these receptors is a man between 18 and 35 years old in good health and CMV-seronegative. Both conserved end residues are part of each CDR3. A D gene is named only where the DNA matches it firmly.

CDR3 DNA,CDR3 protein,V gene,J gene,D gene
TGCGCCAGCATCGAGGAAGAGACCCAGTACTTC,CASIEEETQYF,TRBV5-1,TRBJ2-5,NA
TGCGCCAGCAGACTACAGGGGGGATCATACAATGAGCAGTTCTTC,CASRLQGGSYNEQFF,TRBV4-1,TRBJ2-1,TRBD1
TGTGCCAGCAGTTCCCTTTCGGACTCCTCCCGGACCTACGAGCAGTACTTC,CASSSLSDSSRTYEQYF,TRBV27,TRBJ2-7,NA
TGTGCCATCCCAGGAGGAAGGAGTGGTGAGCAGTTCTTC,CAIPGGRSGEQFF,TRBV2,TRBJ2-1,NA
TGTGCCAGCAGCCAAGCCTCCCGGACAGGGAACTCCGAAGATACGCAGTATTTT,CASSQASRTGNSEDTQYF,TRBV4-2,TRBJ2-3,TRBD1
TGTGCCAGCAGCTTAGATCTAGGCAGCTTCTATGGCTACACCTTC,CASSLDLGSFYGYTF,TRBV11-2,TRBJ1-2,NA
TGCGCCAGCAGCGAGAGCGGGGCCACCTTGGGGACCCAGTACTTC,CASSESGATLGTQYF,TRBV5-1,TRBJ2-5,TRBD2
TGTGCCAGCAGGGGAGGACTAGCGGGAGGCTACGAGCAGTACTTC,CASRGGLAGGYEQYF,TRBV2,TRBJ2-7,TRBD2
TGTGCCAGCAGTGAGGTGGGAGGGTACGAGCAGTACTTC,CASSEVGGYEQYF,TRBV6-4,TRBJ2-7,TRBD2
TGTGCCACCAGCAGTCATGGACAGGGCGGGAAGGAAAAACTGTTTTTT,CATSSHGQGGKEKLFF,TRBV15,TRBJ1-4,TRBD1
TGTGCCAGCAGCAACCTAGGACAGGGGAACTATGGCTACACCTTC,CASSNLGQGNYGYTF,TRBV11-2,TRBJ1-2,TRBD1
TGTGCCAGCAGTGCTCGTCCAGATCAGCCCCAGCATTTT,CASSARPDQPQHF,TRBV6-1,TRBJ1-5,NA
TGCAGCGTTAGGACATCAACGAACACCGGGGAGCTGTTTTTT,CSVRTSTNTGELFF,TRBV29-1,TRBJ2-2,NA
TGTGCCAGTAGTACGGTCGAAGCTTTCTTT,CASSTVEAFF,TRBV19,TRBJ1-1,NA
TGTGCTAGCAGCTTAGGACAAGGAAACACCATATATTTT,CASSLGQGNTIYF,TRBV7-7,TRBJ1-3,NA
TGTGCCAGTAGTATAGGCGGTCTTGGCACTGAAGCTTTCTTT,CASSIGGLGTEAFF,TRBV19,TRBJ1-1,NA
TGTGCCAGTAGTATAGGAACAGGGAGCGGGGCCAACGTCCTGACTTTC,CASSIGTGSGANVLTF,TRBV19,TRBJ2-6,NA
TGCGCCAGCAGTGCCGGGGGAGGCCCCACAGATACGCAGTATTTT,CASSAGGGPTDTQYF,TRBV10-2,TRBJ2-3,NA
TGCGCCAGCAGCTGGGGACTAGCGGGAGTTCGCACCGGGGAGCTGTTTTTT,CASSWGLAGVRTGELFF,TRBV5-1,TRBJ2-2,TRBD2
TGTGCCAGCAGTTTAATGGGACAGGGGAATCAGCCCCAGCATTTT,CASSLMGQGNQPQHF,TRBV28,TRBJ1-5,TRBD1
TGTGCCAGCATATCACAGGGAGTGAACACTGAAGCTTTCTTT,CASISQGVNTEAFF,TRBV2,TRBJ1-1,NA
TGTGCCAGCAGTCTTCGGCAGGGGGGACAGCCCCAGCATTTT,CASSLRQGGQPQHF,TRBV6-4,TRBJ1-5,TRBD1
TGTGCCAGCAGTCAAGACAGGAGTATCTATGGCTACACCTTC,CASSQDRSIYGYTF,TRBV28,TRBJ1-2,NA
TGTGCCAGCAGGGAGGGGGCCGGGAACACTGAAGCTTTCTTT,CASREGAGNTEAFF,TRBV7-9,TRBJ1-1,TRBD1
TGTGCCAGCAGCTTGGGACAGGGTAGAACAGATACGCAGTATTTT,CASSLGQGRTDTQYF,TRBV9,TRBJ2-3,TRBD1
TGTGCCAGCAGTTACTCGGGGGGTAGGACTGAAGCTTTCTTT,CASSYSGGRTEAFF,TRBV6-5,TRBJ1-1,NA
TGCGCCAGCAGCTTGACACCCCTTAGCAATCAGCCCCAGCATTTT,CASSLTPLSNQPQHF,TRBV5-1,TRBJ1-5,NA
TGTGCCTTACCAAGGGCAGGGAGGATGAACACTGAAGCTTTCTTT,CALPRAGRMNTEAFF,TRBV30,TRBJ1-1,NA
TGTGCCAGCAGTGTGCGGAATGGGAATGAGCAGTTCTTC,CASSVRNGNEQFF,TRBV2,TRBJ2-1,NA
TGTGCCACCCAGGGACGGACTAGCTACGAGCAGTACTTC,CATQGRTSYEQYF,TRBV28,TRBJ2-7,TRBD2
TGTGCCAGCAGCTCCTTGGACGCTGAGGGATCACCCCTCCACTTT,CASSSLDAEGSPLHF,TRBV5-6,TRBJ1-6,NA
TGTGCCAGCCTGCAGGGGCTCGATGGCTACACCTTC,CASLQGLDGYTF,TRBV25-1,TRBJ1-2,NA
TGTGCCAGCAGTGAGCCTAGGGACAGGCTGAGCTCCTACGAGCAGTACTTC,CASSEPRDRLSSYEQYF,TRBV6-1,TRBJ2-7,TRBD1
TGTGCCAGCAGCCAACAACAGGGGTCCCTTTCCTATGGCTACACCTTC,CASSQQQGSLSYGYTF,TRBV6-6,TRBJ1-2,TRBD1
TGTGCCAGCAGCCGGGACAGCGAACTTTATAGCAATCAGCCCCAGCATTTT,CASSRDSELYSNQPQHF,TRBV7-8,TRBJ1-5,TRBD1